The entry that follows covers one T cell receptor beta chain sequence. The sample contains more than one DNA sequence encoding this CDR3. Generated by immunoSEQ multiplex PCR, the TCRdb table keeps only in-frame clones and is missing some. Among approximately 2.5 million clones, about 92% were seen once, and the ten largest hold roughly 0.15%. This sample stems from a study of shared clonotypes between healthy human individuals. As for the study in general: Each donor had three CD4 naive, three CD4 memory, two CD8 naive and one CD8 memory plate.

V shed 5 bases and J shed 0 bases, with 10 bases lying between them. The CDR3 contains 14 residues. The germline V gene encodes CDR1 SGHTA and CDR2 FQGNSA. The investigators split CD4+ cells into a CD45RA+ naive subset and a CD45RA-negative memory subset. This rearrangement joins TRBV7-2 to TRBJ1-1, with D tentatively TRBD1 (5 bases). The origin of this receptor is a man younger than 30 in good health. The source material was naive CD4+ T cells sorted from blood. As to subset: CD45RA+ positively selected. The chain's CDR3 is CASSLGGLNTEAFF. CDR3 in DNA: TGTGCCAGCAGCCTCGGGGGACTGAACACTGAAGCTTTCTTT. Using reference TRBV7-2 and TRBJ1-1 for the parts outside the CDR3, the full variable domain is GAGVSQSPSNKVTEKGKDVELRCDPISGHTALYWYRQSLGQGLEFLIYFQGNSAPDKSGLPSDRFSAERTGGSVSTLTIQRTQQEDSAVYLCASSLGGLNTEAFFGQGTRLTVV.